The rows below give T cell receptor beta chains drawn from one sample of a study of blood T cells in healthy people across ages. TCRdb re-analysed the 5' RACE reads in MiXCR, keeping a single row per CDR3 protein. Here the sample spans roughly 1,800,000 distinct CDR3 sequences, roughly 52% being singletons. The sequenced sample was blood. These receptors all come from a woman in her thirties or forties in good health. The CDR3 runs from the conserved cysteine through the conserved F or W. The order of the fields is V gene, J gene, CDR3 protein.

TRBV12-3/TRBV12-4	TRBJ2-3	CASSPSGPTDTQYF
TRBV27	TRBJ2-7	CASSLRGVGRDIQEPQYF
TRBV6-5	TRBJ2-7	CASSFTPGQLYEQYF
TRBV9	TRBJ2-1	CASSVSTSGGAREQFF
TRBV9	TRBJ2-3	CASSVEGGTSPLFRTDTQYF
TRBV10-3	TRBJ2-5	CAISPNAQLMAQYF
TRBV13	TRBJ1-2	CASSRSPGQGNGYTF
TRBV7-2	TRBJ2-3	CASSLTSGGGTGTQYF
TRBV6-5	TRBJ2-7	CASRDDWYEQYF
TRBV6-2/TRBV6-3	TRBJ2-5	CASSTTPGPQETQYF
TRBV5-6	TRBJ1-2	CASSLGQLGGYTF
TRBV6-6	TRBJ2-1	CASSYAAAASNNEQFF
TRBV6-2/TRBV6-3	TRBJ2-7	CASRDGGSSYEQYF
TRBV28	TRBJ2-7	CASSYPADSYEQYF
TRBV27	TRBJ2-4	CASSLQGAGSRYNEQYF
TRBV27	TRBJ2-1	CASSLGGGAQFF
TRBV3-1	TRBJ2-4	CASSPGLYGIQYF
TRBV21-1	TRBJ2-5	CASSKHVGSGGTEETQYF
TRBV27	TRBJ2-7	CASSSTGSYEQYF
TRBV4-1	TRBJ2-5	CASSQEGRVTIQETQYF
TRBV15	TRBJ2-7	CATSSEVSYEQYF
TRBV12-5	TRBJ2-1	CASGPGGYNEQFF
TRBV6-5	TRBJ2-1	CAIPGGSHNEQFF
TRBV7-6	TRBJ2-4	CASSLVGQGAREYGQYF
TRBV10-3	TRBJ2-3	CAISESSGGAPDTQYF
TRBV5-1	TRBJ2-3	CASREYGTDTQYF
TRBV6-2/TRBV6-3	TRBJ1-1	CASSYGEGRRNTEAFF
TRBV9	TRBJ2-2	CASSVGLAGGLTGELFF
TRBV20-1	TRBJ1-2	CSARESIGGGSGYTF
TRBV20-1	TRBJ1-2	CSGGGRFAYGYTF
TRBV12-3/TRBV12-4	TRBJ2-5	CASSPLDRAQETQYF
TRBV29-1	TRBJ2-4	CSVVVPGGAKNIQYF
TRBV4-2	.	CASSQDRFGGGETQYF
TRBV29-1	TRBJ2-1	CSAIYGGDEQFF
TRBV12-3/TRBV12-4	TRBJ1-1	CASSLSYTEAFF
TRBV7-2	TRBJ2-5	CASSLEYQETQYF
TRBV6-6	TRBJ1-1	CAYAARANTEAFF
TRBV7-9	TRBJ1-1	CASRRDRGLNTEAFF
TRBV14	TRBJ2-1	CASTRTSGGPGEQFF
TRBV9	TRBJ2-7	CASSVGGATYEQYF
TRBV5-1	TRBJ2-1	CASSSGIAGGAYNEQFF
TRBV5-6	TRBJ2-7	CASSLALAGGAYEQYF